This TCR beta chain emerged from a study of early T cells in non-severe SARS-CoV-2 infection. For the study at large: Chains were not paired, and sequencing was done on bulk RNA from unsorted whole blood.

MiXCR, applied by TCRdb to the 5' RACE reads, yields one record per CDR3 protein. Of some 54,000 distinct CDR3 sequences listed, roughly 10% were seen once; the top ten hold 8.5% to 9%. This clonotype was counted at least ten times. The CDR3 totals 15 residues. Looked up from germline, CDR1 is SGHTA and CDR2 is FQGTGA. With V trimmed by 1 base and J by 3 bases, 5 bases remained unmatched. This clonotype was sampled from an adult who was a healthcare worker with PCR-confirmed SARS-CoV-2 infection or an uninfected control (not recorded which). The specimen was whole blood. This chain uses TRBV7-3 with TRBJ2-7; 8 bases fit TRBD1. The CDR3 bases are TGTGCCAGCAGCTTAATTCCGACAGGGGTCTACGAGCAGTACTTC. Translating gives CASSLIPTGVYEQYF.